One and the same sample provided the 29 T cell receptor beta chains below, sequenced in a study of chemoradiotherapy in HPV16-positive cancers. Data came from immunoSEQ multiplex PCR; TCRdb stores just in-frame clones and leaves some out. The repertoire holds 12,000 to 15,000 clones, with approximately 91% as singletons. The sequencing used blood, collected from a patient who underwent chemoradiotherapy. These receptors all stem from a human donor with HPV-associated anogenital cancer.

V and J are TRBV9 and TRBJ2-7, with 8 nucleotides matching TRBD2. This CDR3 is built from 16 residues. Germline lookup yields CDR1 SGDLS and CDR2 YYNGEE. Losses at the gene ends were 3 bases for V and 2 bases for J; bases not matched to a gene: 10. Here the CDR3 DNA reads TGTGCCAGCAGCGCCTCCTGGGAAGCGGGGGCCTACGAGCAGTACTTC. Encoded protein: CASSASWEAGAYEQYF.

V and J are TRBV5-6 and TRBJ1-6; possibly TRBD1 for D (5 bases). This CDR3 is 17 amino acids long. Trimming stripped 4 bases from V and 9 bases from J, with 23 bases between. Germline V gene data show CDR1 as SGHDT and CDR2 as YYEEEE. CDR3 nucleotides: TGTGCCAGCAGCCTCCGACTCCATCCGGGAACAGGTTCACCCCTCCACTTT. This codes for CASSLRLHPGTGSPLHF.

The chain is built from TRBV5-1 and TRBJ2-3; 12 bases are a match to TRBD2. Per the germline V gene, CDR1 is SGHRS and CDR2 is YFSETQ. With 3 bases clipped from V and 0 bases from J, the junction kept 5 bases outside the gene matches. CDR3 length: 17 residues. The CDR3 DNA follows: TGCGCCAGCAGCTCCCGGACTAGCGGGGAGAGCACAGATACGCAGTATTTT. Protein product: CASSSRTSGESTDTQYF.

This clone turned up a few times. The DNA of the CDR3 is TGTGCCAGTAGTAGTTTGAGTTGGGGTAAGGGGAACTATGGCTACACCTTC. Residues: CASSSLSWGKGNYGYTF. The V call is TRBV19, the J call TRBJ1-2, with a weak D call TRBD1 (5 bases). CDR1 and CDR2 from the germline V gene are LNHDA and SQIVND (reference sequence). The CDR3 runs to 17 residues. The V and J ends lost 4 bases and 2 bases respectively, with 20 bases between them.

The genes are TRBV5-4 and TRBJ2-1; 9 bases align to TRBD1. The germline V gene encodes CDR1 SGHNT and CDR2 YYREEE (reference sequence). V was clipped by 2 bases and J by 5 bases; unmatched bases: 8. The CDR3 totals 16 residues. This CDR3 is CASSFRTGDGDNEQFF. DNA of the CDR3: TGTGCCAGCAGCTTCCGGACAGGGGATGGTGACAATGAGCAGTTCTTC.

The V and J genes are TRBV10-3 and TRBJ2-5, with TRBD2 matching over 10 bases. The J call may be in error: the DNA end matches TRBJ2-7 better. This CDR3 spans 14 amino acids. Germline V lookup: CDR1 ENHRY, CDR2 SYGVKD. The CDR3: CAISKRGGNYEQYF. The CDR3 DNA sequence: TGTGCCATCAGCAAGCGGGGGGGCAACTACGAGCAGTACTTC.

This clone was counted a single time. This chain joins TRBV7-3 and TRBJ2-2; D might be TRBD1 (6 bases). Trimming shortened V by 5 bases and J by 1 base, and 8 bases separated the two germline ends. CDR1 is SGHTA and CDR2 is FQGTGA in the germline V gene. The CDR3 contains 14 residues. CDR3 in amino acids: CASSQGGNTGELFF. In DNA form, the CDR3 reads TGTGCCAGCAGCCAAGGGGGGAACACCGGGGAGCTGTTTTTT.

The genes are TRBV7-3 and TRBJ2-1; a possible D gene is TRBD2 (5 bases). CDR3 length: 13 residues. Germline-derived CDR1 and CDR2 are SGHTA and FQGTGA. Trimming pared 5 bases from V and 8 bases from J, leaving 13 bases between. The CDR3 DNA sequence: TGTGCCAGCAGCCCGGAGGTGGAGGATGAGCAGTTCTTC. Its protein is CASSPEVEDEQFF. The complete variable domain, with remaining parts taken from reference TRBV7-3 and TRBJ2-1, reads GAGVSQTPSNKVTEKGKYVELRCDPISGHTALYWYRQSLGQGPEFLIYFQGTGAADDSGLPNDRFFAVRPEGSVSTLKIQRTERGDSAVYLCASSPEVEDEQFFGPGTRLTVL.

The J gene is TRBJ2-3, the V gene TRBV19; the D is unclear. V dropped 5 bases and J dropped 0 bases, with 12 bases sitting between them. The germline CDR1 and CDR2 sequences are LNHDA and SQIVND (reference sequence). This CDR3 is built from 15 residues. CDR3: CASSALGTSTDTQYF. CDR3 coding DNA: TGTGCCAGTAGTGCGCTAGGAACTAGCACAGATACGCAGTATTTT. The full variable domain, rest sourced from reference TRBV19 and TRBJ2-3, is DGGITQSPKYLFRKEGQNVTLSCEQNLNHDAMYWYRQDPGQGLRLIYYSQIVNDFQKGDIAEGYSVSREKKESFPLTVTSAQKNPTAFYLCASSALGTSTDTQYFGPGTRLTVL.

The chain couples TRBV2 to TRBJ2-1; TRBD1 matches at 8 bases. The length of the CDR3 is 15 residues. Germline CDR1 SNHLY, CDR2 FYNNEI. V lost 1 base and J lost 7; bases outside the gene matches: 6. The CDR3 nucleotides are TGTGCCAGCAGTGAAGAGCAGGGGGCGCGGAATGAGCAGTTCTTC. It encodes CASSEEQGARNEQFF. Full variable domain (remainder filled in from reference TRBV2 and TRBJ2-1): EPEVTQTPSHQVTQMGQEVILRCVPISNHLYFYWYRQILGQKVEFLVSFYNNEISEKSEIFDDQFSVERPDGSNFTLKIRSTKLEDSAMYFCASSEEQGARNEQFFGPGTRLTVL.

In nucleotides, the CDR3 is TGTGCCAGCAGCCCCCAGCGGACAGGACGCAGGAAGAATAACACTGAAGCTTTCTTT. Protein sequence: CASSPQRTGRRKNNTEAFF. The chain joins TRBV5-8 to TRBJ1-1; 7 bases fit TRBD1. CDR3 length: 19 residues. The germline V gene encodes CDR1 SGHTS and CDR2 YDEGEE. The V and J ends lost 4 bases and 2 bases, in that order; junction bases with no gene match: 20. Looking up the rest from reference TRBV5-8 and TRBJ1-1 gives the full variable domain: EAGVTQSPTHLIKTRGQQATLRCSPISGHTSVYWYQQALGLGLQFLLWYDEGEERNRGNFPPRFSGRQFPNYSSELNVNALELEDSALYLCASSPQRTGRRKNNTEAFFGQGTRLTVV.

The V gene is TRBV18, the J gene TRBJ2-5; the match to TRBD2 covers 12 bases. Germline CDR1 reads KGHSH; CDR2 reads LQKENI. This CDR3 has 17 amino acids. The V and J ends lost 1 base and 5 bases, in that order; junction bases with no gene match: 8. The CDR3, as DNA: TGTGCCAGCTCACCACTACCTAGCGGGGGGGTTTCTGAGACCCAGTACTTC. Translated, it gives CASSPLPSGGVSETQYF.

The chain carries TRBV11-2 and TRBJ2-1; 15 bases align to TRBD2. Germline CDR1 and CDR2: SGHAT and FQNNGV. V lost 0 bases to trimming and J lost 4 bases; unmatched junction nucleotides: 4. CDR3 length: 18 residues. The CDR3 here is CASSLDGLAGGLYNEQFF. The CDR3 region has the DNA TGTGCCAGCAGCTTAGATGGACTAGCGGGGGGGCTGTACAATGAGCAGTTCTTC.

V and J are TRBV5-4 and TRBJ2-3; D might be TRBD1 or TRBD2, each matching 6 bases. The CDR3 has 17 residues. Looked up from germline, CDR1 is SGHNT and CDR2 is YYREEE (reference sequence). V was cut by 5 bases and J by 1 base, with 20 bases left in between. The CDR3 DNA is TGTGCCAGCAGGCCAGGGACTGGGGGCGGGGGCACAGATACGCAGTATTTT. Amino acid sequence: CASRPGTGGGGTDTQYF.

The chain employs TRBV4-3 and TRBJ2-5; TRBD2 agrees at 11 bases. Trimming at V came to 4 bases and at J to 5 bases, leaving 9 bases not matched to a gene. The CDR3 extends over 16 amino acids. The germline CDR1 and CDR2 sequences are LGHNA and YSLEER. This CDR3 reads CASSPAPSGGSETQYF. In DNA form, the CDR3 reads TGCGCCAGCAGCCCCGCTCCTAGCGGGGGGTCGGAGACCCAGTACTTC.

The chain is built from TRBV5-1 and TRBJ2-2; TRBD1 aligns across 11 bases. CDR3 length: 17 amino acids. CDR1 and CDR2 (germline): SGHRS, YFSETQ. J was trimmed by 7 bases and V by 2 bases; bases with no gene match: 10. CDR3 residues: CASSLRRTGGAIGELFF. The CDR3 coding sequence is TGCGCCAGCAGCTTAAGAAGGACAGGGGGCGCGATCGGGGAGCTGTTTTTT. Full variable domain (remainder filled in from reference TRBV5-1 and TRBJ2-2): KAGVTQTPRYLIKTRGQQVTLSCSPISGHRSVSWYQQTPGQGLQFLFEYFSETQRNKGNFPGRFSGRQFSNSRSEMNVSTLELGDSALYLCASSLRRTGGAIGELFFGEGSRLTVL.

V and J are TRBV4-2 and TRBJ2-1; TRBD2 agrees at 13 bases. There are 16 residues in the CDR3. The V gene end was trimmed by 5 bases and the J gene end by 8 bases; junction bases not matched to a gene: 9. The germline gives CDR1 LGHNA, CDR2 YNFKEQ. This CDR3 reads CASSYGLAGDGDEQFF. The DNA of the CDR3 is TGTGCCAGCAGCTACGGACTAGCGGGGGATGGCGATGAGCAGTTCTTC.

V is TRBV27 and J is TRBJ1-6; 9 bases are shared with TRBD1. V dropped 5 bases and J dropped 0; count of bases not matched to a gene: 8. Germline-derived CDR1 and CDR2 are MNHEY and SMNVEV (reference sequence). The CDR3 sequence is 18 residues long. The CDR3 protein is CASSRTGTGSSYNSPLHF. The CDR3 DNA is TGTGCCAGCAGTCGGACCGGGACAGGGAGCTCCTATAATTCACCCCTCCACTTT.

This chain uses TRBV6-5 with TRBJ1-6; 7 nucleotides match TRBD1. With 4 bases clipped from V and 5 bases from J, the junction kept 8 bases outside the gene matches. CDR3 length: 16 amino acids. The germline gives CDR1 MNHEY, CDR2 SVGAGI. The CDR3 DNA follows: TGTGCCAGCAGTTCCCCCGGGACAGTTAATAATTCACCCCTCCACTTT. Amino acids: CASSSPGTVNNSPLHF.

V and J are TRBV11-3 and TRBJ1-1; maybe TRBD1 (6 bases). Germline values: CDR1 SGHNT, CDR2 YENEEA. V lost 5 bases and J lost 1, with 14 bases in between. CDR3 length equals 15 residues. CDR3 bases: TGTGCCAGCAGCCTCCACAGGGAGTCGAACACTGAAGCTTTCTTT. Residues: CASSLHRESNTEAFF.

A few counts support this clone. This chain connects TRBV2 to TRBJ1-1; no reliable D call. In germline, CDR1 is SNHLY, CDR2 FYNNEI. The CDR3 length is 15 residues. Trimming removed 1 base at V and 2 bases at J, with 11 bases between. The CDR3 sequence is CASSEDSERNTEAFF. CDR3 nucleotide sequence: TGTGCCAGCAGTGAAGACTCGGAGAGAAACACTGAAGCTTTCTTT.

CDR3 region: CATSTGQLGPEQYF. DNA of the CDR3: TGTGCCACCAGCACCGGACAGCTAGGTCCCGAGCAGTACTTC. The V call is TRBV15, the J call TRBJ2-5, with D perhaps TRBD1 (6 bases). The better agreement between TRBJ2-7 and the DNA end casts doubt on the J call. The CDR3 is 14 amino acids. Per germline, CDR1 LNHNV and CDR2 YYDKDF (reference sequence).

This chain joins TRBV30 and TRBJ2-2; 11 bases match TRBD1. CDR3 length: 15 residues. The V segment lost 6 bases and the J segment 5 bases; nucleotides outside the gene matches: 8. CDR1 is GTSNPN, CDR2 SVGIG, per germline (reference sequence). CDR3 nucleotide sequence: TGTGCCTGCAAGGACAGGGGGCGGCGGACCGGGGAGCTGTTTTTT. Translated: CACKDRGRRTGELFF.

The chain recombines TRBV15 with TRBJ2-3, with 11 nucleotides matching TRBD2. This CDR3 is built from 17 residues. Germline CDR1 LNHNV, CDR2 YYDKDF (reference sequence). V lost 0 bases to trimming and J lost 2 bases; unmatched junction nucleotides: 4. CDR3 coding DNA: TGTGCCACCAGCAGAGATTTTAGCGGGGGGGCCACAGATACGCAGTATTTT. Protein sequence: CATSRDFSGGATDTQYF.

The chain is built from TRBV7-2 and TRBJ2-7, with 9 nucleotides matching TRBD2. Germline V gene sequence: CDR1 SGHTA, CDR2 FQGNSA. The CDR3 is 16 amino acids. Trimming at V came to 1 base and at J to 3 bases, leaving 7 bases not matched to a gene. The chain's CDR3 is CASSLGASGVGYEQYF. The CDR3 DNA reads as TGTGCCAGCAGCTTAGGTGCTAGCGGGGTAGGCTACGAGCAGTACTTC. Based on the CDR3 plus reference TRBV7-2 and TRBJ2-7, the full variable domain is GAGVSQSPSNKVTEKGKDVELRCDPISGHTALYWYRQSLGQGLEFLIYFQGNSAPDKSGLPSDRFSAERTGGSVSTLTIQRTQQEDSAVYLCASSLGASGVGYEQYFGPGTRLTVT.

The table lists this clone with a few counts. The CDR3 sequence is CASRTPYEGAFRYEQYF. The CDR3 DNA reads as TGTGCCAGCAGAACGCCCTACGAGGGGGCCTTCCGCTACGAGCAGTACTTC. The chain employs TRBV2 and TRBJ2-7; 7 bases are a match to TRBD1. CDR3 length equals 17 residues. The ends lost 6 bases at V and 3 bases at J; junction bases unmatched: 17. Germline lookup yields CDR1 SNHLY and CDR2 FYNNEI. The full variable domain, completed using reference TRBV2 and TRBJ2-7, is EPEVTQTPSHQVTQMGQEVILRCVPISNHLYFYWYRQILGQKVEFLVSFYNNEISEKSEIFDDQFSVERPDGSNFTLKIRSTKLEDSAMYFCASRTPYEGAFRYEQYFGPGTRLTVT.

The V and J genes are TRBV5-6 and TRBJ1-1, with D possibly TRBD1 on 5 matching bases. V was pared by 0 bases and J by 3 bases, with 18 bases between. The CDR3 contains 17 residues. From germline, CDR1 is SGHDT and CDR2 YYEEEE. The DNA of the CDR3 is TGTGCCAGCAGCTTGGACGGTGTGGGGGAGGCGGACACTGAAGCTTTCTTT. It is translated as CASSLDGVGEADTEAFF. Combining the CDR3 with reference TRBV5-6 and TRBJ1-1 gives the whole variable domain DAGVTQSPTHLIKTRGQQVTLRCSPKSGHDTVSWYQQALGQGPQFIFQYYEEEERQRGNFPDRFSGHQFPNYSSELNVNALLLGDSALYLCASSLDGVGEADTEAFFGQGTRLTVV.

The CDR3 protein is CASSPWGGGNTGELFF. The CDR3 bases are TGTGCCAGTAGTCCGTGGGGCGGGGGAAACACCGGGGAGCTGTTTTTT. The genes are TRBV19 and TRBJ2-2; 7 bases are a match to TRBD2. This CDR3 has 16 residues. V lost 5 bases to trimming and J lost 2 bases; unmatched junction nucleotides: 8. Germline V gene lookup returns CDR1 LNHDA and CDR2 SQIVND (reference sequence).

This chain uses TRBV2 with TRBJ1-2; 10 bases are a match to TRBD1. The V gene end was trimmed by 5 bases and the J gene end by 8 bases; junction bases not matched to a gene: 8. This CDR3 is 14 amino acids long. The germline V gene encodes CDR1 SNHLY and CDR2 FYNNEI. The CDR3 DNA follows: TGTGCCAGCAGTCCCGGGACAGGGGCGGGCGGCTACACCTTC. Translation gives CASSPGTGAGGYTF. The whole variable domain, remainder taken from reference TRBV2 and TRBJ1-2, is EPEVTQTPSHQVTQMGQEVILRCVPISNHLYFYWYRQILGQKVEFLVSFYNNEISEKSEIFDDQFSVERPDGSNFTLKIRSTKLEDSAMYFCASSPGTGAGGYTFGSGTRLTVV.